A single sample gave rise to the 18 T cell receptor beta chains below, sequenced in a study of T cell changes during pregnancy in multiple sclerosis. Profiled with immunoSEQ multiplex PCR; TCRdb holds only in-frame clones, not every one. The table has approximately 100,000 clones, around nine tenths seen once; the top ten hold more than 0.95%. The sequencing used peripheral blood, collected in the second trimester of pregnancy. These receptors all come from a female donor with multiple sclerosis, enrolled in a pregnancy study.

The V and J genes are TRBV4-2 and TRBJ2-5; 12 bases are a match to TRBD2. The germline CDR1 and CDR2 sequences are LGHNA and YNFKEQ. This CDR3 is built from 16 residues. J was trimmed by 1 base and V by 3 bases; bases with no gene match: 3. The DNA of the CDR3 is TGTGCCAGCAGCCACCCGGGACTAGCGGGCCAAGAGACCCAGTACTTC. This sequence encodes CASSHPGLAGQETQYF.

The rearrangement joins TRBV6-1 to TRBJ2-7; 9 bases fit TRBD2. J was trimmed by 7 bases and V by 2 bases; bases with no gene match: 18. CDR1 and CDR2 (germline): MNHNS, SASEGT. This CDR3 is 18 amino acids long. The CDR3 DNA follows: TGTGCCAGCAGTGAAATTCCCCTTAGCGGGAGTTTCTTGCTGGAGCAGTACTTC. It codes for CASSEIPLSGSFLLEQYF.

This clone occurred once. This rearrangement joins TRBV5-1 to TRBJ2-1, with D tentatively TRBD1 (5 bases). This CDR3 has 14 residues. Germline CDR1 SGHRS, CDR2 YFSETQ. Trimming pared 4 bases from V and 5 bases from J, leaving 13 bases between. CDR3 DNA: TGCGCCAGCAGCCGTACAGGCCTCGACAATGAGCAGTTCTTC. It codes for CASSRTGLDNEQFF.

The CDR3 loop reads CASSLDLEDRTLYEQYF. DNA of the CDR3: TGCGCCAGCAGCTTGGACCTGGAGGACAGGACCCTATACGAGCAGTACTTC. V usage is TRBV5-1 and J usage is TRBJ2-7, with 7 bases lining up with TRBD1. CDR3 size: 17 residues. V shed 0 bases and J 4 bases; nucleotides not matched to a gene: 13. The germline gives CDR1 SGHRS, CDR2 YFSETQ.

The chain couples TRBV10-3 to TRBJ2-1, with D possibly being TRBD1 (6 bases). Looked up from germline, CDR1 is ENHRY and CDR2 is SYGVKD. The CDR3 runs to 13 residues. The ends were cut back, 4 bases at V and 9 bases at J, with 13 bases in the middle. The DNA for the CDR3 is TGTGCCATCAGTGTGAACAGGGTAGGTGAGCAGTTCTTC. Its translation is CAISVNRVGEQFF.

The CDR3 loop is CASSLGQGARWEAFF. CDR3 nucleotides: TGTGCCAGCAGCTTAGGACAGGGGGCGCGGTGGGAAGCTTTCTTT. The V call is TRBV11-2, the J call TRBJ1-1, with TRBD1 matching over 10 bases. Trimming removed 1 base from V and 8 bases from J; junction bases left unmatched: 7. The CDR3 spans 15 residues. Germline V lookup: CDR1 SGHAT, CDR2 FQNNGV. The full variable domain, its missing parts supplied by reference TRBV11-2 and TRBJ1-1, is EAGVAQSPRYKIIEKRQSVAFWCNPISGHATLYWYQQILGQGPKLLIQFQNNGVVDDSQLPKDRFSAERLKGVDSTLKIQPAKLEDSAVYLCASSLGQGARWEAFFGQGTRLTVV.

This clone was observed a handful of times. This rearrangement joins TRBV4-1 to TRBJ1-1; 7 nucleotides line up with TRBD1. The CDR3 totals 16 residues. Germline-derived CDR1 and CDR2 are MGHRA and YSYEKL. Trimming took 2 bases from V and 1 from J; bases not matched to a gene: 7. The CDR3 bases are TGCGCCAGCAGCCAAAGTGCGACAGGGTGGAACACTGAAGCTTTCTTT. Protein product: CASSQSATGWNTEAFF.

V and J are TRBV4-2 and TRBJ1-4; 8 bases match TRBD1. The CDR3 loop spans 15 amino acids. The germline gives CDR1 LGHNA, CDR2 YNFKEQ. The V gene end was trimmed by 10 bases and the J gene end by 8 bases; junction bases not matched to a gene: 15. CDR3 DNA sequence: TGTGCCACCACCCTCCGGGACAGGCATCGGGAAAAACTGTTTTTT. This translates into CATTLRDRHREKLFF.

V and J are TRBV5-1 and TRBJ2-1, with 15 positions matching TRBD2. CDR3 length equals 17 residues. J gave up 7 bases and V 4 bases, and 9 bases lay outside the gene matches. In germline, CDR1 is SGHRS, CDR2 YFSETQ. CDR3 in DNA: TGCGCCAGCAGCCGAGAACCGGGACTAGCGGGGGGAAATGAGCAGTTCTTC. It is translated as CASSREPGLAGGNEQFF.

The rearrangement links TRBV27 to TRBJ2-7; tentatively, D is TRBD2 (5 bases). Germline V lookup: CDR1 MNHEY, CDR2 SMNVEV (reference sequence). Between the trimmed V and J ends, which lost 6 bases and 5 bases, there was a span of 17 bases. The CDR3 has 14 residues. Written as DNA, the CDR3 is TGTGCCAGCAGATCCGGACTTCCGACCCACGAGCAGTACTTC. Amino acid sequence: CASRSGLPTHEQYF.

The genes are TRBV18 and TRBJ1-5; 8 bases align to TRBD1. Looked up from germline, CDR1 is KGHSH and CDR2 is LQKENI. The junction had 9 bases not matched to a gene; V was cut back by 4 bases and J by 7 bases. The CDR3 is made up of 15 amino acids. The chain's CDR3 is CASSLEARGLQPQHF. Written as DNA, the CDR3 is TGTGCCAGCTCACTTGAGGCCAGGGGGCTACAGCCCCAGCATTTT.

Comments on this clone: Mismatch with germline at one junction end may stem from a read error. The V call is TRBV18, the J call TRBJ2-3; weak D call: TRBD2 (6 bases). The CDR3 loop spans 13 amino acids. Germline CDR1 and CDR2: KGHSH and LQKENI. The CDR3 here is CASSPQVPGSSNF. DNA of the CDR3: TGTGCCAGCTCACCACAAGTACCCGGGAGTTCGAATTTT.

This clone was counted a single time. The genes are TRBV2 and TRBJ1-2; D is possibly TRBD1 (5 bases). This CDR3 spans 14 amino acids. From germline, CDR1 is SNHLY and CDR2 FYNNEI. Between the trimmed V and J ends, which lost 8 bases and 2 bases, there was a span of 15 bases. The CDR3 region is CASPLARVNYGYTF. CDR3 coding DNA: TGTGCCAGCCCACTGGCCAGGGTAAACTATGGCTACACCTTC.

The V call is TRBV4-2, the J call TRBJ2-3, with 10 nucleotides matching TRBD2. The CDR3 extends over 15 amino acids. Germline V CDR1 and CDR2: LGHNA, YNFKEQ. With 0 bases clipped from V and 8 bases from J, the junction kept 5 bases outside the gene matches. The CDR3 spells CASSQEVAGGVTQYF. CDR3 coding DNA: TGTGCCAGCAGCCAAGAGGTAGCGGGGGGAGTTACGCAGTATTTT.

V is TRBV27 and J is TRBJ2-7; possibly TRBD1 for D (6 bases). CDR3 length: 16 residues. V lost 6 bases and J 3 bases, leaving 21 bases between the germline ends. CDR1 and CDR2 (germline): MNHEY, SMNVEV (reference sequence). CDR3: CASSLSSGVARYEQYF. The CDR3 DNA is TGTGCCAGCAGCCTTAGCTCAGGGGTCGCGCGCTACGAGCAGTACTTC.

This CDR3 is CASSLELTSPRDEQFF. The CDR3 region has the DNA TGTGCCAGCAGCTTAGAATTGACTAGCCCTCGCGATGAGCAGTTCTTC. The V and J genes are TRBV11-2 and TRBJ2-1, with 7 bases that match TRBD2. V trimming: 0 bases; J trimming: 8 bases; junction bases outside the gene matches: 10. The CDR3 sequence is 16 residues long. Looked up from germline, CDR1 is SGHAT and CDR2 is FQNNGV.

The chain is built from TRBV15 and TRBJ2-1; D is perhaps TRBD1 (5 bases). Germline V gives CDR1 LNHNV, CDR2 YYDKDF (reference sequence). The V gene lost 0 bases and the J gene lost 3 bases, with 12 bases spanning the gap. The CDR3 is made up of 16 amino acids. The chain's CDR3 is CATSRDRVGGYNEQFF. CDR3 DNA: TGTGCCACCAGCAGAGACAGGGTCGGTGGCTACAATGAGCAGTTCTTC.

The V and J genes are TRBV29-1 and TRBJ1-1; D is unresolved. This CDR3 is built from 11 residues. Deletions cut 2 bases from V and 4 bases from J, with 5 bases between. Germline CDR1 SQVTM, CDR2 ANQGSEA. In DNA form, the CDR3 reads TGCAGCGTTGAAATCGGCACTGAAGCTTTCTTT. Translation: CSVEIGTEAFF.